The 22 T cell receptor beta chains in this list originate from one sample, sequenced in a study of Ad26.COV2.S vaccination and SARS-CoV-2 variants. TCRdb's copy holds only in-frame clones and misses some; the assay was immunoSEQ multiplex PCR. The table shows more than 300,000 clones, with approximately 80% occurring only once. Treatment indicated: 15 to 20 received Ad26.COV2.S at low or high dose, single or two shots; about 5 received placebo; per-sample allocation not given. Samples were taken on day 63 after the first vaccine or placebo injection. This specimen consisted of peripheral blood, obtained in a trial of Ad26.COV2.S vaccine versus placebo. Source of these receptors: a person aged 18-60 years who received the Ad26.COV2.S COVID-19 vaccine or a placebo.

The V and J genes are TRBV28 and TRBJ1-4; 10 bases line up with TRBD1. V gave up 9 bases and J gave up 4 bases; unmatched junction bases: 11. The CDR3 has 16 amino acids. Germline V gene lookup returns CDR1 MDHEN and CDR2 SYDVKM. CDR3 in DNA: TGTGCCAGTGAAGCGACAGGGGGCTACGGTAATGAAAAACTGTTTTTT. This codes for CASEATGGYGNEKLFF.

This clone has a single count. The genes are TRBV5-4 and TRBJ1-1; D is possibly TRBD1 (6 bases). The CDR3 has 15 residues. The germline V gene has CDR1 SGHNT and CDR2 YYREEE (reference sequence). V lost 0 bases and J 8 bases, leaving 17 bases between the germline ends. The CDR3 nucleotides are TGTGCCAGCAGCTTGGCGGGTGACAGGACCGGGGAAGCTTTCTTT. It specifies CASSLAGDRTGEAFF.

This clone appeared once. The chain uses TRBV7-9 and TRBJ2-1; TRBD2 might be the D (7 bases). V was shortened by 3 bases and J by 4 bases, with 13 bases between the two germline ends. Germline CDR1 and CDR2: SEHNR and FQNEAQ (reference sequence). This CDR3 has 15 residues. The chain's CDR3 is CASSFRGALYNEQFF. The DNA for the CDR3 is TGTGCCAGCAGCTTCCGGGGGGCCCTATACAATGAGCAGTTCTTC.

V and J are TRBV28 and TRBJ1-5; no definite D call. Germline V gives CDR1 MDHEN, CDR2 SYDVKM. This CDR3 spans 15 amino acids. Trimming removed 1 base at V and 7 bases at J, with 14 bases between. CDR3 in amino acids: CASSLLAGYLQPQHF. The CDR3 DNA is TGTGCCAGCAGTTTATTAGCAGGATATCTCCAGCCCCAGCATTTT.

J is TRBJ2-1 and V is TRBV4-2; D unclear. The CDR3 totals 13 residues. Looked up from germline, CDR1 is LGHNA and CDR2 is YNFKEQ. Between the trimmed V and J ends, which lost 1 base and 4 bases, there was a span of 5 bases. The CDR3 bases are TGTGCCAGCAGCCAAGCCCAGTACAATGAGCAGTTCTTC. As protein: CASSQAQYNEQFF.

J is TRBJ2-5 and V is TRBV4-2, with TRBD2 matching 7 bases. CDR1 is LGHNA and CDR2 is YNFKEQ in the germline V gene. J lost 2 bases, V lost 1 base, and 1 base had no gene match. The CDR3 contains 14 residues. CDR3 nucleotide sequence: TGTGCCAGCAGCCAAGGCGGGGGTCAAGAGACCCAGTACTTC. Residues: CASSQGGGQETQYF.

V and J are TRBV5-4 and TRBJ1-1, with D perhaps matching TRBD1 (5 bases). V lost 0 bases to trimming and J lost 5 bases, with 11 bases between them. This CDR3 is 14 amino acids long. Germline V gene sequence: CDR1 SGHNT, CDR2 YYREEE (reference sequence). The CDR3 DNA sequence: TGTGCCAGCAGCTTGGAGGTGTGGGGGACTGAAGCTTTCTTT. It codes for CASSLEVWGTEAFF.

The chain links TRBV5-4 to TRBJ1-2; 9 bases are a match to TRBD1. After removal of 0 bases from V and 2 bases from J, the junction contained 2 bases not matched to a gene. The CDR3 loop spans 15 amino acids. Germline CDR1 SGHNT, CDR2 YYREEE (reference sequence). The CDR3: CASSLGGTGNYGYTF. CDR3 sequence (DNA): TGTGCCAGCAGCTTGGGGGGGACAGGGAACTATGGCTACACCTTC.

J is TRBJ2-5 and V is TRBV19, with 10 bases lining up with TRBD1. Trimming removed 5 bases from V and 0 bases from J; junction bases left unmatched: 6. Germline V CDR1 and CDR2: LNHDA, SQIVND (reference sequence). This CDR3 has 16 amino acids. The CDR3: CASSPRDRGYQETQYF. In DNA form, the CDR3 reads TGTGCCAGTAGTCCCCGGGACAGGGGTTACCAAGAGACCCAGTACTTC. The whole variable domain, filled in from reference TRBV19 and TRBJ2-5, reads DGGITQSPKYLFRKEGQNVTLSCEQNLNHDAMYWYRQDPGQGLRLIYYSQIVNDFQKGDIAEGYSVSREKKESFPLTVTSAQKNPTAFYLCASSPRDRGYQETQYFGPGTRLLVL.

Remarks on this clone: One junction end does not reproduce the germline sequence, and a read error may be involved. The chain joins TRBV9 to TRBJ2-7; no definite D call. From germline, CDR1 is SGDLS and CDR2 YYNGEE. The CDR3 spans 14 residues. CDR3 sequence (DNA): TGTGCCAGCAGCGTAGACCCAGGCCCCTACCAGCAGTACTTC. This translates into CASSVDPGPYQQYF.

The CDR3 DNA is TGTGCCAGTTCACCCCGACTGAAGCTTCGGGAGACCCAGTACTTC. It encodes CASSPRLKLRETQYF. J is TRBJ2-5 and V is TRBV25-1; no clear D gene. Germline lookup yields CDR1 MGHDK and CDR2 SYGVNS. V was trimmed by 9 bases and J by 5 bases, leaving 22 bases between them. The CDR3 has 15 amino acids.

The V call is TRBV7-3, the J call TRBJ1-5; D not resolved. Trimming left V 4 bases short and J 7 bases short, with 14 bases between. The germline V gene has CDR1 SGHTA and CDR2 FQGTGA. This CDR3 comprises 14 residues. The CDR3 protein is CASSSPMCAQPQHF. The CDR3 coding sequence is TGTGCCAGCAGCTCCCCTATGTGCGCACAGCCCCAGCATTTT. Full variable domain (missing parts from reference TRBV7-3 and TRBJ1-5): GAGVSQTPSNKVTEKGKYVELRCDPISGHTALYWYRQSLGQGPEFLIYFQGTGAADDSGLPNDRFFAVRPEGSVSTLKIQRTERGDSAVYLCASSSPMCAQPQHFGDGTRLSIL.

This chain connects TRBV6-5 to TRBJ2-5, with TRBD2 identical over 9 bases. With V trimmed by 6 bases and J by 5 bases, 10 bases remained unmatched. The CDR3 is 15 amino acids. Per the germline V gene, CDR1 is MNHEY and CDR2 is SVGAGI. The CDR3 region has the DNA TGTGCCAGCAGCCGCAGCGGGGGGCCTGGGGAGACCCAGTACTTC. This gives the protein CASSRSGGPGETQYF.

V is TRBV28 and J is TRBJ1-4; 8 nucleotides agree with TRBD1. V shed 10 bases and J 6 bases; nucleotides not matched to a gene: 7. This CDR3 spans 13 amino acids. The germline V gene encodes CDR1 MDHEN and CDR2 SYDVKM. The CDR3 DNA follows: TGTGCCACTGCAATCAGGGGGCATGAAAAACTGTTTTTT. This encodes CATAIRGHEKLFF.

In its sample, this clone was seen once. This chain joins TRBV5-4 and TRBJ2-2; possible D gene TRBD1, 6 bases. Trimming took 4 bases from V and 2 from J, leaving 12 bases between them. The CDR3 is 15 amino acids. Germline CDR1 and CDR2: SGHNT and YYREEE (reference sequence). The CDR3 bases are TGTGCCAGCAGCGCACAGGGTCAAAACACCGGGGAGCTGTTTTTT. It encodes CASSAQGQNTGELFF.

The rearrangement uses TRBV9 and TRBJ2-1; 10 nucleotides line up with TRBD1. The germline CDR1 and CDR2 sequences are SGDLS and YYNGEE. J was trimmed by 5 bases and V by 2 bases; bases with no gene match: 4. The CDR3 contains 15 residues. The CDR3 DNA follows: TGTGCCAGCAGCGTCCGGGACAGGGGCAACAATGAGCAGTTCTTC. It encodes CASSVRDRGNNEQFF.

The V gene is TRBV2, the J gene TRBJ1-3; 10 bases agree with TRBD1. The CDR3 consists of 16 residues. CDR1 and CDR2 (germline): SNHLY, FYNNEI. The junction had 5 bases not matched to a gene; V was cut back by 4 bases and J by 2 bases. This CDR3 reads CASSVTGQGAGNTIYF. CDR3 bases: TGTGCCAGCAGTGTAACCGGACAGGGGGCTGGAAACACCATATATTTT.

The chain is built from TRBV7-8 and TRBJ2-1, with D perhaps being TRBD1 or TRBD2 (5 bases each). Trimming left V 5 bases short and J 0 bases short, with 14 bases between. CDR3 length: 16 amino acids. The germline gives CDR1 SGHVS, CDR2 FQNEAQ. The CDR3 sequence: CASSPTRGPSYNEQFF. CDR3 nucleotides: TGTGCCAGCAGCCCCACTAGGGGACCCTCCTACAATGAGCAGTTCTTC. Supplemented by reference TRBV7-8 and TRBJ2-1, the full variable domain reads GAGVSQSPRYKVAKRGQDVALRCDPISGHVSLFWYQQALGQGPEFLTYFQNEAQLDKSGLPSDRFFAERPEGSVSTLKIQRTQQEDSAVYLCASSPTRGPSYNEQFFGPGTRLTVL.

This sequence joins TRBV7-9 and TRBJ2-7, with D tentatively TRBD2 (6 bases). V was trimmed by 5 bases and J by 4 bases, leaving 9 bases between them. The CDR3 consists of 12 residues. CDR1 is SEHNR, CDR2 FQNEAQ, per germline (reference sequence). In nucleotides, the CDR3 is TGTGCCAGCAGCGGGGGACTTTACGAGCAGTACTTC. It encodes CASSGGLYEQYF.

This clone was seen more than once but under ten times. The chain employs TRBV20-1 and TRBJ1-2; D is ambiguous. This CDR3 comprises 12 residues. Trimming cost V 3 bases and J 8 bases, with 13 bases left between them. Germline V gene lookup returns CDR1 DFQATT and CDR2 SNEGSKA (reference sequence). CDR3 in amino acids: CSASEFSGGYTF. CDR3 DNA sequence: TGCAGTGCTAGTGAGTTCAGTGGCGGCTACACCTTC.

This chain joins TRBV29-1 and TRBJ1-1, with D possibly being TRBD1 (6 bases). Germline V gives CDR1 SQVTM, CDR2 ANQGSEA. Trimming stripped 6 bases from V and 5 bases from J, with 16 bases between. The CDR3 length is 13 residues. The CDR3 DNA reads TGCAGCGTCTTTACAGGGTTGGGGACTGAAGCTTTCTTT. This gives the protein CSVFTGLGTEAFF.

This chain joins TRBV18 and TRBJ1-2; the D gene is possibly TRBD1 (5 bases). CDR1 and CDR2 from the germline V gene are KGHSH and LQKENI. V was clipped by 0 bases and J by 4 bases, with 15 bases between them. The CDR3 covers 16 residues. The DNA of the CDR3 is TGTGCCAGCTCACCACCGGTCAGGGCCTACCCCTATGGCTACACCTTC. Encoded protein: CASSPPVRAYPYGYTF.